These 8 T cell receptor beta chains came from one sample sequenced in a study of T-cell memory formation after mild COVID-19. TCRdb redid the calling of the 5' RACE reads with MiXCR, one entry per CDR3 protein. The sample includes about 430,000 distinct CDR3 sequences, 24% of them seen just once. Sequenced input: PBMCs or a T cell subset sorted from them (not recorded which). The receptor source for this set is an adult woman who had mild COVID-19 (a few samples of this study predate the infection). Cell type and time point are not known.

This clonotype has ten or more counts. This chain uses TRBV11-3 with TRBJ2-5; no firm D call. Germline V gene sequence: CDR1 SGHNT, CDR2 YENEEA. The CDR3 is made up of 13 amino acids. Trimming took 1 base from V and 2 from J, leaving 5 bases between them. The DNA for the CDR3 is TGTGCCAGCAGCTTAGGAGTTCAAGAGACCCAGTACTTC. Translating gives CASSLGVQETQYF.

This clonotype was found a few times. The CDR3 DNA sequence: TGTGCCAGCAGCCCAGATTTTTTAGGCCTCTACTATGGCTACACCTTC. It translates to CASSPDFLGLYYGYTF. This sequence joins TRBV5-5 and TRBJ1-2; D gene unclear. The CDR3 extends over 16 amino acids. CDR1 SGHKS and CDR2 YYEKEE come from the germline V gene (reference sequence). The V end lost 4 bases, the J end lost 3 bases, and 19 bases lay between the germline ends.

This clonotype was counted only a few times. The chain joins TRBV12-3 or TRBV12-4 to TRBJ1-5, with unresolved D. With 5 bases removed from V and 5 bases from J, the gap between germline ends came to 10 bases. CDR3 length: 13 residues. CDR3 DNA sequence: TGTGCCAGCAGTCAAAGTCCCGATCAGCCCCAGCATTTT. Protein sequence: CASSQSPDQPQHF.

In this sample, this clonotype turned up many times. This chain joins TRBV20-1 and TRBJ2-1; D is ambiguous. Germline V gene data show CDR1 as DFQATT and CDR2 as SNEGSKA (reference sequence). The V end lost 0 bases, the J end lost 4 bases, and 10 bases lay between the germline ends. This CDR3 is built from 14 residues. CDR3 sequence: CSAREGRDYNEQFF. The CDR3 nucleotides read TGCAGTGCTAGAGAGGGAAGGGATTACAATGAGCAGTTCTTC.

The CDR3 region has the DNA TGTGCCACCAGTGATTTGGCAGGGGTGGGTGAGCAGTTCTTC. Amino acids: CATSDLAGVGEQFF. The chain couples TRBV24-1 to TRBJ2-1, with D tentatively TRBD1 (6 bases). Trimming pared 0 bases from V and 9 bases from J, leaving 11 bases between. The CDR3 extends over 14 amino acids. The germline CDR1 and CDR2 sequences are KGHDR and SFDVKD.

This clonotype was seen a handful of times. The V and J genes are TRBV20-1 and TRBJ1-1, with a possible D match to TRBD1 (6 bases). V lost 2 bases, J lost 4 bases, and 17 bases lay in between. The germline gives CDR1 DFQATT, CDR2 SNEGSKA (reference sequence). This CDR3 has 15 amino acids. The CDR3 nucleotides are TGCAGTGCTAGATCCCGGGGGGGCGCGGGCACTGAAGCTTTCTTT. Translating gives CSARSRGGAGTEAFF.

This clonotype was detected a few times. The chain links TRBV29-1 to TRBJ2-7; D not certain. The CDR3 sequence is 13 residues long. V was cut by 4 bases and J by 3 bases, with 13 bases left in between. The germline gives CDR1 SQVTM, CDR2 ANQGSEA. The CDR3 bases are TGCAGCGTTGCCCCGAGGCAGAACTACGAGCAGTACTTC. Its translation: CSVAPRQNYEQYF.

This clonotype was counted between two and nine times. CDR3 sequence: CASSYRRDSINYGYTF. CDR3 nucleotide sequence: TGTGCCAGCAGTTACAGGCGCGACAGTATTAACTATGGCTACACCTTC. The chain couples TRBV6-5 to TRBJ1-2, with D possibly TRBD1 on 5 matching bases. The germline V and J ends were trimmed by 2 bases and 1 base, with 14 bases remaining between them. This CDR3 spans 16 amino acids. CDR1 is MNHEY, CDR2 SVGAGI, per germline.